This T cell receptor beta chain came from a study of lung T cells in sarcoidosis with Löfgren's syndrome. One entry per CDR3 protein results from TCRdb running MiXCR on the reads. The sample holds around 9,600 distinct CDR3 sequences; roughly 21% are singletons and the top ten take over 5.5%. In this sample, this clonotype turned up many times. This clonotype originated in a human donor with sarcoidosis (Löfgren's syndrome or another form), or a control subject (not recorded which). Source material: CD4+ T cells from bronchoalveolar lavage.

The CDR3 DNA reads TGTGCCAGCAGCGTCGACACAACTAGCACAGATACGCAGTATTTT. It yields the protein CASSVDTTSTDTQYF. V gene TRBV7-9 combines with J gene TRBJ2-3; D remains unclear. V was trimmed by 5 bases and J by 0 bases, leaving 12 bases between them. Germline V CDR1 and CDR2: SEHNR, FQNEAQ (reference sequence). This CDR3 spans 15 amino acids.